Listed below are T cell receptor beta chains from one sample, sequenced in a study of blood T cell repertoires in COVID-19. Libraries were prepared by immunoSEQ multiplex PCR; TCRdb keeps only in-frame clonotypes and omits some of them. The data show around 480,000 clones, 88% seen once. What was sequenced was peripheral blood. These receptors were obtained from a woman aged 50 to 60 with COVID-19, enrolled during active disease. Both conserved end residues are part of each CDR3. A D gene is named only where the DNA matches it firmly. Size is stated for part of the rows, as once, few or many counts, or as a class when the clone is expanded.

clone_size | j_call | v_call | d_call | cdr3_aa | cdr3_nt
few | TRBJ1-1 | TRBV7-2 | . | CASSLSGTQNTEAFF | TGTGCCAGCAGCTTATCCGGGACACAGAACACTGAAGCTTTCTTT
. | TRBJ2-3 | TRBV5-1 | TRBD2 | CASSPRGGARRDTQYF | TGCGCCAGCAGCCCCCGGGGGGGGGCCCGTAGGGATACGCAGTATTTT
. | TRBJ1-5 | TRBV3-1/TRBV3-2 | TRBD1 | CASSPATGDQPQHF | TGTGCCAGCAGCCCGGCGACAGGGGATCAGCCCCAGCATTTT
. | TRBJ1-2 | TRBV29-1 | . | CSAENLGGANYGYTF | TGCAGCGCCGAGAACCTGGGGGGTGCTAACTATGGCTACACCTTC
. | TRBJ1-2 | TRBV7-2 | . | CASPLEGPSGYTF | TGTGCCAGTCCCCTAGAAGGTCCTTCAGGCTACACCTTC
. | TRBJ2-1 | TRBV30 | TRBD2 | CAWSVRGGLYNEQFF | TGTGCCTGGAGTGTACGGGGGGGACTTTACAATGAGCAGTTCTTC
. | TRBJ2-1 | TRBV7-3 | TRBD2 | CASSLTGGTYNEQFF | TGTGCCAGCAGCTTAACGGGGGGGACCTACAATGAGCAGTTCTTC
once | TRBJ2-3 | TRBV5-1 | . | CASSLDRSRTDTQYF | TGCGCCAGCAGCTTAGACAGAAGCCGCACAGATACGCAGTATTTT
. | TRBJ1-1 | TRBV5-1 | . | CASSLLSSNTEAFF | TGCGCCAGCAGCTTGCTCTCCTCGAACACTGAAGCTTTCTTT
. | TRBJ2-7 | TRBV5-1 | TRBD2 | CASSFGRGTYEQYF | TGCGCCAGCAGCTTCGGGCGGGGGACCTACGAGCAGTACTTC
. | TRBJ1-6 | TRBV5-1 | . | CASSLGGSGNSPLHF | TGCGCCAGCAGCTTAGGGGGATCTGGTAATTCACCCCTCCACTTT
. | TRBJ2-1 | TRBV27 | TRBD2 | CASSDPGTNNEQFF | TGTGCCAGCAGCGATCCCGGGACTAATAATGAGCAGTTCTTC
. | TRBJ1-2 | TRBV12-5 | . | CASGEGSYGYTF | TGTGCTAGTGGTGAGGGCAGCTATGGCTACACCTTC
. | TRBJ1-2 | TRBV11-2 | . | CASSLEGRNGYTF | TGTGCCAGCAGCTTAGAGGGCCGGAATGGCTACACCTTC
. | TRBJ1-2 | TRBV11-2 | TRBD1 | CASSAATGGAGGYTF | TGTGCCAGCAGCGCCGCTACAGGGGGCGCTGGCGGCTACACCTTC
. | TRBJ1-1 | TRBV18 | . | CASSPQLQGGTEAFF | TGTGCCAGCTCACCACAACTACAGGGTGGCACTGAAGCTTTCTTT
. | TRBJ2-7 | TRBV5-1 | TRBD2 | CASSSGTSGYYEQYF | TGCGCCAGCAGCTCCGGGACTAGCGGGTACTACGAGCAGTACTTC
. | TRBJ2-3 | TRBV30 | TRBD2 | CAWSSGAKGDTQYF | TGTGCCTGGAGCAGCGGGGCGAAGGGAGATACGCAGTATTTT
. | TRBJ2-2 | TRBV7-9 | . | CASSWGGTGELFF | TGTGCCAGCAGCTGGGGCGGCACCGGGGAGCTGTTTTTT
. | TRBJ2-3 | TRBV18 | . | CASSLTDTQYF | TGTGCCAGCTCCCTGACAGATACGCAGTATTTT
. | TRBJ1-1 | TRBV6-1 | . | CASSDVTTNTEAFF | TGTGCCAGCAGTGATGTCACTACGAACACTGAAGCTTTCTTT
. | TRBJ1-5 | TRBV6-5 | TRBD1 | CASSFRGLGNQPQHF | TGTGCCAGCAGTTTCAGGGGGTTGGGCAATCAGCCCCAGCATTTT
. | TRBJ2-1 | TRBV24-1 | TRBD2 | CATSDPRGGLEQFF | TGTGCCACCAGTGATCCCCGGGGGGGTCTCGAGCAGTTCTTC
. | TRBJ2-7 | TRBV6-5 | TRBD1 | CASRSGTGTYEQYF | TGTGCCAGCAGATCCGGGACAGGGACCTACGAGCAGTACTTC
. | TRBJ1-1 | TRBV19 | . | CASTNFYRVSGTEAFF | TGTGCCAGTACCAATTTCTACAGGGTCAGTGGGACTGAAGCTTTCTTT